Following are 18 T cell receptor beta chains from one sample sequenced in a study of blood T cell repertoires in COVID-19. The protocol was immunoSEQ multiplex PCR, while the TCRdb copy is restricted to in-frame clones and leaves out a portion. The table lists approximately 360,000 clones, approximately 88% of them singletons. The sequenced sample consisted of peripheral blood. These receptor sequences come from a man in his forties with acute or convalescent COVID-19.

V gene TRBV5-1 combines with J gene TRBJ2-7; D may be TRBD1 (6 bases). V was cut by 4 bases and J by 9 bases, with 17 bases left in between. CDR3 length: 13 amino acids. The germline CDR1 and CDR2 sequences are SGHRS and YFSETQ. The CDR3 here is CASSRDTGPGQYF. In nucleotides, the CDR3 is TGCGCCAGCAGCCGCGACACAGGGCCTGGGCAGTACTTC.

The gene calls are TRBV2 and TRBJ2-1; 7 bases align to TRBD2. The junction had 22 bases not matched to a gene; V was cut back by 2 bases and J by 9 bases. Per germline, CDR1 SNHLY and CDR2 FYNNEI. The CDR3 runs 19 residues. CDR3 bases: TGTGCCAGCAGTGAATGGCGACCGTTAGGACTTCGGGGGGAATGTGAGCAGTTCTTC. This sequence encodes CASSEWRPLGLRGECEQFF.

The chain's CDR3 is CVTRGVGNEQFF. The CDR3 nucleotides are TGTGTAACACGGGGGGTGGGCAATGAGCAGTTCTTC. This chain uses TRBV2 with TRBJ2-1; 7 nucleotides agree with TRBD2. Germline V gene data show CDR1 as SNHLY and CDR2 as FYNNEI. The CDR3 loop spans 12 amino acids.

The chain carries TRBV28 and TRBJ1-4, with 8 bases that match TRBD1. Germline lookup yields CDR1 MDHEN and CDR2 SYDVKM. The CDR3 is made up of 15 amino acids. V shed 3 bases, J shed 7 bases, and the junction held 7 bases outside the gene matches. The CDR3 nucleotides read TGTGCCAGCAGTTTCACCTCAGGGGGCGGTGAAAAACTGTTTTTT. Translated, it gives CASSFTSGGGEKLFF.

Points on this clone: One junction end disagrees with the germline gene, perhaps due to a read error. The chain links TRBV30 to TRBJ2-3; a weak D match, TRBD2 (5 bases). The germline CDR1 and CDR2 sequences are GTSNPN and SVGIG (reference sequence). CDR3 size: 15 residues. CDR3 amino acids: CAWTPPLPSTDAQYF. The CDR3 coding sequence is TGTGCCTGGACCCCGCCGTTACCTAGCACAGATGCGCAGTATTTT.

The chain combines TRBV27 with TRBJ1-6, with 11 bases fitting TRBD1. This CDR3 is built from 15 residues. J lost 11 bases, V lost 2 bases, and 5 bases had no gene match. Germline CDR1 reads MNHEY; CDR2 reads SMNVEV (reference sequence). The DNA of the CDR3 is TGTGCCAGCAGTTTAGGGGACAGGGGGTCGGCACCCCTCCACTTT. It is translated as CASSLGDRGSAPLHF.

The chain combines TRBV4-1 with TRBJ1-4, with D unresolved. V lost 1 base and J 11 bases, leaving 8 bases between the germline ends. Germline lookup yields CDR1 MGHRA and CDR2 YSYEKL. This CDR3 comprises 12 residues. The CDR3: CASSQVFGKLFF. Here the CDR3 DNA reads TGCGCCAGCAGCCAAGTTTTCGGTAAACTGTTTTTT.

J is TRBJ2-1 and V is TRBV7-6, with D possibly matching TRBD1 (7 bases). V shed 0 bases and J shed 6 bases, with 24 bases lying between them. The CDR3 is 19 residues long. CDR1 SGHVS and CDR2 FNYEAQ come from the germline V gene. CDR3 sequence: CASSLARLMTGKEGNEQFF. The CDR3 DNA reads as TGTGCCAGCAGCTTAGCGCGACTCATGACAGGGAAGGAGGGCAATGAGCAGTTCTTC.

The CDR3, as DNA: TGTGCCAGCAGCCAAGATCGCGGGGTAAAGGATTTCTTT. Its translation is CASSQDRGVKDFF. The chain couples TRBV14 to TRBJ1-1; D gene uncertain. The germline V and J ends were trimmed by 0 bases and 13 bases, with 15 bases remaining between them. CDR1 and CDR2 (germline): SGHDN, FVKESK. The length of the CDR3 is 13 residues.

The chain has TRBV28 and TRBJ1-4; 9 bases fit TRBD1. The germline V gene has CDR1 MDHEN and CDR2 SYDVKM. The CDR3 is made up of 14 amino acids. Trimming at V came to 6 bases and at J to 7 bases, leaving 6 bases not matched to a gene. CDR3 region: CASRSQGAGEKLFF. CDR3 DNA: TGTGCCAGCAGGTCACAGGGGGCGGGTGAAAAACTGTTTTTT.

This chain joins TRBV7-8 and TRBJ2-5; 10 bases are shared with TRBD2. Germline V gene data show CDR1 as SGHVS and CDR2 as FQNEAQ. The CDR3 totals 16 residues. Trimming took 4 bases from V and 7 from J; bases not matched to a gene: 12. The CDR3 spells CASSWPTSGEAWTQYF. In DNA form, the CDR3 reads TGTGCCAGCAGCTGGCCTACTAGCGGGGAAGCGTGGACCCAGTACTTC.

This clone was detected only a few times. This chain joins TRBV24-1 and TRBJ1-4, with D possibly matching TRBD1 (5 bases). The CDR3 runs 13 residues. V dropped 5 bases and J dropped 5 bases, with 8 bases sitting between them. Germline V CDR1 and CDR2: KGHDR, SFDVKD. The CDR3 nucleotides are TGTGCCACCAGTGGGGGGGTGAATGAAAAACTGTTTTTT. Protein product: CATSGGVNEKLFF.

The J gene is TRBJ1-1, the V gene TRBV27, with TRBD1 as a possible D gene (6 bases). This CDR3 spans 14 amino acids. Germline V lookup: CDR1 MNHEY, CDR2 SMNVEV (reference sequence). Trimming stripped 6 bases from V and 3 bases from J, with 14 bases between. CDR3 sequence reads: CASRLAGGHTEAFF. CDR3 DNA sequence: TGTGCCAGCAGACTGGCGGGGGGGCACACTGAAGCTTTCTTT.

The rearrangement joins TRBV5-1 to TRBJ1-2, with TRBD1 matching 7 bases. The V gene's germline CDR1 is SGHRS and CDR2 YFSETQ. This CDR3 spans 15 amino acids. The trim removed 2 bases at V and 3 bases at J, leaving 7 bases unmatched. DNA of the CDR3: TGCGCCAGCAGCTTATCGGGGACAGAACACTATGGCTACACCTTC. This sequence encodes CASSLSGTEHYGYTF.

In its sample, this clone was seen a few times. The CDR3 loop is CASSIGGSPPYTF. Here the CDR3 DNA reads TGTGCCAGTAGTATTGGCGGTTCTCCCCCCTACACCTTC. This chain connects TRBV19 to TRBJ1-2; D is unresolved. V lost 3 bases, J lost 10 bases, and 15 bases lay in between. The germline CDR1 and CDR2 sequences are LNHDA and SQIVND (reference sequence). This CDR3 region has 13 residues.

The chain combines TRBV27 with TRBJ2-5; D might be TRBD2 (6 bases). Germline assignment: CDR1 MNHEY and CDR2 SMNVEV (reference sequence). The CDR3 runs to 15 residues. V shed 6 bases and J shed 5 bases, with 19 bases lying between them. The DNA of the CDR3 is TGTGCCAGCAGCCGATTATCGGGGGTTTGGGAGACCCAGTACTTC. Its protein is CASSRLSGVWETQYF.

This CDR3 reads CASSLDQAETQYF. Here the CDR3 DNA reads TGCGCCAGCAGCTTGGATCAGGCGGAGACCCAGTACTTC. The chain employs TRBV5-1 and TRBJ2-5; D remains unclear. The CDR3 runs to 13 residues. Germline values: CDR1 SGHRS, CDR2 YFSETQ. V dropped 0 bases and J dropped 5 bases, with 8 bases sitting between them.

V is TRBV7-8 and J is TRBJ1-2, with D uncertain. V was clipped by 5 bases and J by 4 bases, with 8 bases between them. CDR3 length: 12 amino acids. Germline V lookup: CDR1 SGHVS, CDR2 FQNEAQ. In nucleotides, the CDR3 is TGTGCCAGCAGCCGCAACTCCTATGGCTACACCTTC. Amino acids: CASSRNSYGYTF.